These 7 T cell receptor beta chains were all obtained from the same sample, sequenced in a study of blood T cell repertoires in COVID-19. Libraries were prepared by immunoSEQ multiplex PCR; TCRdb keeps only in-frame clonotypes and omits some of them. The profile covers a few hundred thousand clones, with about 90% appearing a single time and 0.9% to 1.2% taken by the ten largest. Source material: PBMCs or T cells enriched from blood (not recorded which). The receptors derive from a woman aged 30 to 39 who had recovered from COVID-19.

In its sample, this clone was seen once. The chain carries TRBV13 and TRBJ1-2; 7 bases align to TRBD1. Germline trimming cut 6 bases from V and 8 bases from J; bases unmatched to any gene: 12. Germline V gene lookup returns CDR1 PRHDT and CDR2 FYEKMQ (reference sequence). This CDR3 is built from 14 residues. This CDR3 is CASSSDRAPWGYTF. CDR3 DNA sequence: TGTGCCAGCAGTTCCGACAGGGCGCCTTGGGGCTACACCTTC. The variable domain in full, with the rest retrieved from reference TRBV13 and TRBJ1-2, is AAGVIQSPRHLIKEKRETATLKCYPIPRHDTVYWYQQGPGQDPQFLISFYEKMQSDKGSIPDRFSAQQFSDYHSELNMSSLELGDSALYFCASSSDRAPWGYTFGSGTRLTVV.

V is TRBV9 and J is TRBJ2-3; D is undetermined. From germline, CDR1 is SGDLS and CDR2 YYNGEE. This CDR3 spans 13 amino acids. Trimming cost V 3 bases and J 1 base, with 6 bases left between them. The CDR3 region is CASSAGGTDTQYF. The CDR3 DNA follows: TGTGCCAGCAGCGCCGGAGGCACAGATACGCAGTATTTT.

The chain is built from TRBV4-1 and TRBJ1-1; the match to TRBD1 covers 7 bases. The CDR3 covers 15 residues. Germline V lookup: CDR1 MGHRA, CDR2 YSYEKL. With 5 bases clipped from V and 1 base from J, the junction kept 7 bases outside the gene matches. The chain's CDR3 is CASSYGTERNTEAFF. The CDR3 coding sequence is TGCGCCAGCAGCTACGGGACAGAAAGGAACACTGAAGCTTTCTTT.

This clone was recorded a few times. A junction end diverges from the germline sequence, so it may reflect a read error. The J gene is TRBJ2-5, the V gene TRBV5-1, with 16 bases lining up with TRBD2. Per germline, CDR1 SGHRS and CDR2 YFSETQ. CDR3 size: 17 residues. The CDR3 bases are TGCGCCAGCAGCATCGGGACTAGCGGGGGGGGCCAAGAGTCCCAGTACTTC. Its translation is CASSIGTSGGGQESQYF.

In this sample, this clone turned up once. The rearrangement links TRBV10-2 to TRBJ2-7, with TRBD1 matching 8 bases. Trimming cost V 4 bases and J 0 bases; bases outside gene matches: 5. Germline CDR1 WSHSY, CDR2 SAAADI. The CDR3 covers 15 residues. CDR3 protein: CASSATGGNSYEQYF. Here the CDR3 DNA reads TGCGCCAGCAGTGCCACAGGGGGAAACTCCTACGAGCAGTACTTC.

The V and J genes are TRBV7-9 and TRBJ1-1; TRBD1 matches at 7 bases. J lost 0 bases, V lost 3 bases, and 7 bases had no gene match. The CDR3 consists of 16 residues. Germline values: CDR1 SEHNR, CDR2 FQNEAQ (reference sequence). The CDR3 sequence is CASSLPEQGLNTEAFF. The CDR3 DNA follows: TGTGCCAGCAGCTTGCCAGAACAGGGGTTGAACACTGAAGCTTTCTTT.

The chain carries TRBV6-6 and TRBJ2-3; 10 bases agree with TRBD2. The CDR3 has 15 amino acids. J was trimmed by 5 bases and V by 6 bases; bases with no gene match: 8. In germline, CDR1 is MNHNY, CDR2 SVGAGI (reference sequence). In nucleotides, the CDR3 is TGTGCCAGCAGACAAGCGGGGGGGCCCGAAGATACGCAGTATTTT. Its translation is CASRQAGGPEDTQYF.